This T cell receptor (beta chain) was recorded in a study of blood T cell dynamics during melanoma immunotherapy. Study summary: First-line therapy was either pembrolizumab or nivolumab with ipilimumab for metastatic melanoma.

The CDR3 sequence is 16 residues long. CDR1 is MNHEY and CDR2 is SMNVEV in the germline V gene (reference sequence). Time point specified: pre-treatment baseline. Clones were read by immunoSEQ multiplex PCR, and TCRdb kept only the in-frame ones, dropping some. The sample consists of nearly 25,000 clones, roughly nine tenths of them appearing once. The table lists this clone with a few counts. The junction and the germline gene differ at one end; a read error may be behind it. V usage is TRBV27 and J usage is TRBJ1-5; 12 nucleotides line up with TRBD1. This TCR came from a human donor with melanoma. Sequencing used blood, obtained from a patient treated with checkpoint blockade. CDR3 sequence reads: CASSLAGTGGKQPQHF. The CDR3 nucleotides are TGTGCCAGCAGTTTAGCCGGGACAGGGGGCAAACAGCCCCAGCATTTT.